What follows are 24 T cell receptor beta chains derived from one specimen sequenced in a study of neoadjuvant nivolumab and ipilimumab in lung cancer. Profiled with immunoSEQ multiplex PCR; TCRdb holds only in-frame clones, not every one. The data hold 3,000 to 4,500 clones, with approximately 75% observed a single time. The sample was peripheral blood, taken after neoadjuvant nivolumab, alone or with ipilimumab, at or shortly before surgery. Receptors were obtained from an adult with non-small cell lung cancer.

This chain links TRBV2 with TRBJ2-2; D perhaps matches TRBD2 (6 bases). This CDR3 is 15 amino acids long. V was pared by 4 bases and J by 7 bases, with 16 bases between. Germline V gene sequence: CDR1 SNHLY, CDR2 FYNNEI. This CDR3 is CASSVQRAYGGELFF. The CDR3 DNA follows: TGTGCCAGCAGTGTCCAGCGGGCGTACGGCGGGGAGCTGTTTTTT.

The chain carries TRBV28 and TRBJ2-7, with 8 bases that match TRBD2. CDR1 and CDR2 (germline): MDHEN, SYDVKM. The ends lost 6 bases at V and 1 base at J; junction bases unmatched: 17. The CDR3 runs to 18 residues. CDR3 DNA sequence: TGTGCCAGCAGCCCTCCGGCCGGGGTGGCGGGAGGTTCCTACGAGCAGTACTTC. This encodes CASSPPAGVAGGSYEQYF.

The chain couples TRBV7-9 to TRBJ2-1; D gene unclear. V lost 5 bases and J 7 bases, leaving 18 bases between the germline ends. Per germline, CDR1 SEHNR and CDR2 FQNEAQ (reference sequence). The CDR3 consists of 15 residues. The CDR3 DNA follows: TGTGCCAGCAGCCTAACAGATGACATTGAGAATGAGCAGTTCTTC. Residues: CASSLTDDIENEQFF.

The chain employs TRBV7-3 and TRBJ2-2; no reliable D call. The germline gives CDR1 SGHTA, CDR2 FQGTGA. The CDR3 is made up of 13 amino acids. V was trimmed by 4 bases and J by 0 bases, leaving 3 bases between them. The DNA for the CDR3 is TGTGCCAGCAGCTCGCCGAACACCGGGGAGCTGTTTTTT. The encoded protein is CASSSPNTGELFF.

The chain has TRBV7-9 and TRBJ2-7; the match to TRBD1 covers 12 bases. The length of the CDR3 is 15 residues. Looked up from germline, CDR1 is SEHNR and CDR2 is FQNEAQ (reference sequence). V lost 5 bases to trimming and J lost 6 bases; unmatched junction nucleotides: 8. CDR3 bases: TGTGCCAGCAGCATCCCGGGACAGGGGGCGGGCGAGCAGTACTTC. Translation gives CASSIPGQGAGEQYF.

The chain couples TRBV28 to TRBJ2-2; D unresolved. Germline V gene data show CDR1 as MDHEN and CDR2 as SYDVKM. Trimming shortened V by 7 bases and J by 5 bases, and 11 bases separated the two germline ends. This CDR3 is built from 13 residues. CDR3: CASIRVGTGELFF. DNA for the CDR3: TGTGCCAGCATTAGGGTTGGTACCGGGGAGCTGTTTTTT. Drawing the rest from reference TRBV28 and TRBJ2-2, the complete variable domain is DVKVTQSSRYLVKRTGEKVFLECVQDMDHENMFWYRQDPGLGLRLIYFSYDVKMKEKGDIPEGYSVSREKKERFSLILESASTNQTSMYLCASIRVGTGELFFGEGSRLTVL.

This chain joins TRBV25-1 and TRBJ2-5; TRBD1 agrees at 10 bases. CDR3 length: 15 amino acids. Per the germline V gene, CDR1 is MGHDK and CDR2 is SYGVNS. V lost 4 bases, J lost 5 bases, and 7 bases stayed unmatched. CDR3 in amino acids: CASSGRQGAKETQYF. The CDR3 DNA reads TGTGCCAGCAGTGGCCGACAGGGGGCTAAGGAGACCCAGTACTTC.

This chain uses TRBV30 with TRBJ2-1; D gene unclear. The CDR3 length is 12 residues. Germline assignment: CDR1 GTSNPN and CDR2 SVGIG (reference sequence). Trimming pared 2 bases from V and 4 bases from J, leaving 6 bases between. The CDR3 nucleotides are TGTGCCTGGAGTCGGGCATACAATGAGCAGTTCTTC. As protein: CAWSRAYNEQFF. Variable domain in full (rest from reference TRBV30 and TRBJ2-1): SQTIHQWPATLVQPVGSPLSLECTVEGTSNPNLYWYRQAAGRGLQLLFYSVGIGQISSEVPQNLSASRPQDRQFILSSKKLLLSDSGFYLCAWSRAYNEQFFGPGTRLTVL.

CDR3 coding DNA: TGCGCCAGCAGCCAGGTCCACACAGATACGCAGTATTTT. Translation: CASSQVHTDTQYF. V is TRBV4-3 and J is TRBJ2-3; D ambiguous. The V end lost 3 bases, the J end lost 2 bases, and 6 bases lay between the germline ends. This CDR3 contains 13 residues. Germline V lookup: CDR1 LGHNA, CDR2 YSLEER.

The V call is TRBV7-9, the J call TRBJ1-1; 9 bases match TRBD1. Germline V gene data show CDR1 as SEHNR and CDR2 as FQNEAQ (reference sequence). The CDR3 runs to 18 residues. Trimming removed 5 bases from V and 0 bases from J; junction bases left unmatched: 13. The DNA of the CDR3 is TGTGCCAGCAGCCCCCCATTGGGACAGGGACCTATGAACACTGAAGCTTTCTTT. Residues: CASSPPLGQGPMNTEAFF.

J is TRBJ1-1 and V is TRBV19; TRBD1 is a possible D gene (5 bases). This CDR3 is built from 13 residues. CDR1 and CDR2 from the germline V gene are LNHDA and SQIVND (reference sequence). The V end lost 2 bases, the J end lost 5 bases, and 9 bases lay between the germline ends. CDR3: CASSILGGTEAFF. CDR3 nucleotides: TGTGCCAGTAGTATACTGGGGGGGACTGAAGCTTTCTTT.

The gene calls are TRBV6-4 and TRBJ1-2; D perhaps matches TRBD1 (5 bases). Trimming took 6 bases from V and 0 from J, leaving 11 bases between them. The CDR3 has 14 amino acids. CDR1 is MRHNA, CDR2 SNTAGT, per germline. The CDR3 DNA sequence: TGTGCCAGCAGCCCCCAGGGAACTAACTATGGCTACACCTTC. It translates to CASSPQGTNYGYTF.

The CDR3, as DNA: TGCAGTGCTAGAACTATAAATGAGCAGTTCTTC. This gives the protein CSARTINEQFF. J is TRBJ2-1 and V is TRBV20-1; no clear D gene. Trimming took off 2 bases at V and 7 bases at J, with 6 bases between the two ends. Germline loops: CDR1 DFQATT, CDR2 SNEGSKA (reference sequence). This CDR3 is built from 11 residues.

The CDR3 here is CASSPDREYGYTF. CDR3 in DNA: TGTGCCAGCTCACCCGACAGGGAGTATGGCTACACCTTC. This chain uses TRBV18 with TRBJ1-2, with TRBD1 identical over 7 bases. The CDR3 is made up of 13 amino acids. Germline CDR1 is KGHSH and CDR2 is LQKENI. V dropped 3 bases and J dropped 5; count of bases not matched to a gene: 3. The full variable domain, its missing parts supplied by reference TRBV18 and TRBJ1-2, is NAGVMQNPRHLVRRRGQEARLRCSPMKGHSHVYWYRQLPEEGLKFMVYLQKENIIDESGMPKERFSAEFPKEGPSILRIQQVVRGDSAAYFCASSPDREYGYTFGSGTRLTVV.

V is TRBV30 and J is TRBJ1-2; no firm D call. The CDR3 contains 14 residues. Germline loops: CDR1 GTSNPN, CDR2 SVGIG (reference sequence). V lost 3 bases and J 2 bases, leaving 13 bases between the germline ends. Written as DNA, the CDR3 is TGTGCCTGGAGGGCCGCATCCAGAAACTATGGCTACACCTTC. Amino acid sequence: CAWRAASRNYGYTF.

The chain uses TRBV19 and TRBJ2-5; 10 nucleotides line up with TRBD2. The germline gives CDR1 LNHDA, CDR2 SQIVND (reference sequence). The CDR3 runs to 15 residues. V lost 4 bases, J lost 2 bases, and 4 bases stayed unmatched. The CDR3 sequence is CASSTGLAAQETQYF. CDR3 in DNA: TGTGCCAGTAGTACTGGACTAGCGGCACAAGAGACCCAGTACTTC.

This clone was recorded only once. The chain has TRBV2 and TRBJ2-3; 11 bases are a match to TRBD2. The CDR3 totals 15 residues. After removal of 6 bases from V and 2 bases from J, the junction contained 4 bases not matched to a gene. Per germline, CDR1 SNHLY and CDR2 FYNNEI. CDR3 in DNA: TGTGCCAGCAGCCCGGGACTAGCGGACACAGATACGCAGTATTTT. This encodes CASSPGLADTDTQYF.

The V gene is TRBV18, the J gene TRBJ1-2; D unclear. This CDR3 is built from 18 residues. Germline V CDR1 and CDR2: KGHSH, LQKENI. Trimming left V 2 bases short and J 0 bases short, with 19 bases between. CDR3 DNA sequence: TGTGCCAGCTCACCAGGTAGTAATCTCGGCAGCACTAACTATGGCTACACCTTC. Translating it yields CASSPGSNLGSTNYGYTF. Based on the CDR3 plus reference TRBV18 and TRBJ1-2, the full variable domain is NAGVMQNPRHLVRRRGQEARLRCSPMKGHSHVYWYRQLPEEGLKFMVYLQKENIIDESGMPKERFSAEFPKEGPSILRIQQVVRGDSAAYFCASSPGSNLGSTNYGYTFGSGTRLTVV.

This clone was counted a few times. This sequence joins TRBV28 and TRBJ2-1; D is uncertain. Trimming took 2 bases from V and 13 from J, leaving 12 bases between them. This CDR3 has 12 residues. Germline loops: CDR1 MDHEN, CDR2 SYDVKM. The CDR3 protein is CASSLGDSTQFF. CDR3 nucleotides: TGTGCCAGCAGTTTAGGGGATAGCACACAGTTCTTC.

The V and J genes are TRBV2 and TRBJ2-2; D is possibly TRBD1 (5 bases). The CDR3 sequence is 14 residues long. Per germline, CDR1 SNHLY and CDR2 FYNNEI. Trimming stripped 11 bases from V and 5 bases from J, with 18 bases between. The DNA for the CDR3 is TGTGCCGGAAAGGGGCGGAGCACTACCGGGGAGCTGTTTTTT. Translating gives CAGKGRSTTGELFF.

Here the CDR3 DNA reads TGTGCCAGTAGTATGGGCTTTGGACTAGATACGCAGTATTTT. This translates into CASSMGFGLDTQYF. The chain is built from TRBV19 and TRBJ2-3; perhaps TRBD2 as D (5 bases). V was clipped by 3 bases and J by 5 bases, with 12 bases between them. CDR3 length: 14 amino acids. Germline V CDR1 and CDR2: LNHDA, SQIVND (reference sequence).

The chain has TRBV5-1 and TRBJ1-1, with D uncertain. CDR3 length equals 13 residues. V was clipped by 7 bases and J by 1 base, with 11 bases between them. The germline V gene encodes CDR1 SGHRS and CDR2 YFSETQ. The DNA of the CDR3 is TGCGCCAGCCGCGTCAGAACGAACACTGAAGCTTTCTTT. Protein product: CASRVRTNTEAFF. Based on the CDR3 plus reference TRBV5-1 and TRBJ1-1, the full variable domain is KAGVTQTPRYLIKTRGQQVTLSCSPISGHRSVSWYQQTPGQGLQFLFEYFSETQRNKGNFPGRFSGRQFSNSRSEMNVSTLELGDSALYLCASRVRTNTEAFFGQGTRLTVV.

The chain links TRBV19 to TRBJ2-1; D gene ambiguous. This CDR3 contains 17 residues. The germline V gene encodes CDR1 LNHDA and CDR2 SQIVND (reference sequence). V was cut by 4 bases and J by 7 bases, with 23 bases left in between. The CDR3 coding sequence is TGTGCCAGTAGTACATACCCCGGGCTCTTGAGTGGGAATGAGCAGTTCTTC. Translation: CASSTYPGLLSGNEQFF. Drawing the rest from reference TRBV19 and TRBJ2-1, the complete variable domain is DGGITQSPKYLFRKEGQNVTLSCEQNLNHDAMYWYRQDPGQGLRLIYYSQIVNDFQKGDIAEGYSVSREKKESFPLTVTSAQKNPTAFYLCASSTYPGLLSGNEQFFGPGTRLTVL.

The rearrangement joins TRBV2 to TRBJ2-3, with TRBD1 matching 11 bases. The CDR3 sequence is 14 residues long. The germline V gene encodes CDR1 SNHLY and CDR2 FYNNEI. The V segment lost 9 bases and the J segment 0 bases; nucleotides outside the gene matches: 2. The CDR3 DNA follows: TGTGCCAGGGGACAGGGGGGGAGCACAGATACGCAGTATTTT. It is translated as CARGQGGSTDTQYF.